Following are 21 T cell receptor beta chains from one sample sequenced in a study of shared clonotypes between healthy human individuals. Here immunoSEQ multiplex PCR was the method, and the copy in TCRdb shows in-frame clones only, minus some. The sample has 2 million or so clones, about 95% seen once; the top ten hold around 1.1%. As defined, naive CD8 cells were CD45RO-negative and positively selected for CCR7, with terminally differentiated effector memory CD45RA+ cells excluded. Sequencing input: naive CD8+ T cells sorted from blood. These receptors all come from a man aged 18 to 29 in good health.

The V gene is TRBV29-1, the J gene TRBJ2-7; no clear D. Per germline, CDR1 SQVTM and CDR2 ANQGSEA. The V end was cut by 0 bases, the J end by 3 bases, with 9 bases between. This CDR3 has 13 amino acids. In DNA form, the CDR3 reads TGCAGCGTTGAAGATCTAACCCACTACGAGCAGTACTTC. Protein: CSVEDLTHYEQYF.

The rearrangement uses TRBV19 and TRBJ2-1, with 9 bases that match TRBD2. The CDR3 length is 16 residues. V shed 7 bases, J shed 5 bases, and the junction held 12 bases outside the gene matches. The V gene's germline CDR1 is LNHDA and CDR2 SQIVND (reference sequence). CDR3 nucleotide sequence: TGTGCCAGTACTAAGCGGGCGGGAGGGAAAAACAATGAGCAGTTCTTC. Its protein is CASTKRAGGKNNEQFF.

In its sample, this clone was seen once. The chain joins TRBV7-9 to TRBJ2-1; D unresolved. CDR3 size: 15 residues. The germline V and J ends were trimmed by 1 base and 2 bases, with 9 bases remaining between them. CDR1 is SEHNR and CDR2 is FQNEAQ in the germline V gene (reference sequence). CDR3 DNA: TGTGCCAGCAGCTTAGTTGTAGAAACCTACAATGAGCAGTTCTTC. It encodes CASSLVVETYNEQFF.

This clone was seen only once. J is TRBJ2-2 and V is TRBV6-6; no reliable D call. V lost 1 base and J 7 bases, leaving 1 base between the germline ends. The CDR3 contains 11 residues. CDR1 and CDR2 (germline): MNHNY, SVGAGI (reference sequence). CDR3 sequence (DNA): TGTGCCAGCAGTTACTACGGGGAGCTGTTTTTT. Amino acid sequence: CASSYYGELFF.

This clone has just one count. The J gene is TRBJ2-5, the V gene TRBV15; perhaps TRBD1 as D (5 bases). Germline assignment: CDR1 LNHNV and CDR2 YYDKDF (reference sequence). V gave up 1 base and J gave up 5 bases, with 11 bases separating them. CDR3 length equals 14 residues. CDR3 nucleotides: TGTGCCACCAGCAGAGCTTCAGGGTACGAGACCCAGTACTTC. Its protein is CATSRASGYETQYF.

V gene TRBV4-1 combines with J gene TRBJ1-6; TRBD1 might be the D (5 bases). This CDR3 is 15 amino acids long. Trimming pared 0 bases from V and 6 bases from J, leaving 9 bases between. Per the germline V gene, CDR1 is MGHRA and CDR2 is YSYEKL. CDR3 DNA: TGCGCCAGCAGCCAAGATTTGGGGGTTAATTCACCCCTCCACTTT. The encoded protein is CASSQDLGVNSPLHF.

The chain joins TRBV2 to TRBJ2-2; 7 positions agree with TRBD1. The CDR3 runs 14 residues. The junction had 4 bases not matched to a gene; V was cut back by 7 bases and J by 2 bases. The germline CDR1 and CDR2 sequences are SNHLY and FYNNEI. The CDR3 DNA follows: TGTGCCAGCAAAGACAGGGATAACACCGGGGAGCTGTTTTTT. Protein sequence: CASKDRDNTGELFF.

J is TRBJ2-4 and V is TRBV7-8; 11 bases fit TRBD2. CDR3 size: 19 residues. The J segment lost 0 bases and the V segment lost 5 bases, leaving 12 bases of the junction unmatched. The germline gives CDR1 SGHVS, CDR2 FQNEAQ. Written as DNA, the CDR3 is TGTGCCAGCAGCCTCCAACTAGCGGGGGAACCTCTAGCCAAAAACATTCAGTACTTC. Protein sequence: CASSLQLAGEPLAKNIQYF.

A single count supports this clone. V gene TRBV30 combines with J gene TRBJ2-1; 9 bases are shared with TRBD2. V lost 0 bases, J lost 7 bases, and 13 bases stayed unmatched. CDR3 size: 17 residues. Germline V gene lookup returns CDR1 GTSNPN and CDR2 SVGIG (reference sequence). This CDR3 is CAWSVIAVGGRVNEQFF. The CDR3 bases are TGTGCCTGGAGTGTAATCGCGGTCGGCGGGAGGGTGAATGAGCAGTTCTTC.

The J gene is TRBJ2-7, the V gene TRBV11-2, with D perhaps given as TRBD1 or TRBD2 (5 bases each). Deletions cut 6 bases from V and 5 bases from J, with 14 bases between. The CDR3 loop spans 13 amino acids. CDR1 SGHAT and CDR2 FQNNGV come from the germline V gene. The CDR3 region has the DNA TGTGCCAGCAGGCGCCCCGGGACCAACGAGCAGTACTTC. This sequence encodes CASRRPGTNEQYF.

This chain connects TRBV7-9 to TRBJ2-7, with 7 bases identical to TRBD1. CDR1 and CDR2 from the germline V gene are SEHNR and FQNEAQ (reference sequence). There are 15 residues in the CDR3. Germline trimming cut 1 base from V and 4 bases from J; bases unmatched to any gene: 7. CDR3 amino acids: CASSLEPTGSYEQYF. For the CDR3, the DNA is TGTGCCAGCAGCTTAGAACCGACAGGGAGTTACGAGCAGTACTTC.

This rearrangement joins TRBV6-5 to TRBJ2-7; D is ambiguous. Trimming left V 0 bases short and J 6 bases short, with 9 bases between. This CDR3 has 13 amino acids. CDR1 is MNHEY, CDR2 SVGAGI, per germline. The CDR3 reads CASSYSNFGEQYF. In DNA form, the CDR3 reads TGTGCCAGCAGTTACTCGAACTTCGGCGAGCAGTACTTC.

The chain couples TRBV19 to TRBJ1-1, with D uncertain. V dropped 3 bases and J dropped 4 bases, with 9 bases sitting between them. Germline V CDR1 and CDR2: LNHDA, SQIVND (reference sequence). There are 13 residues in the CDR3. This CDR3 reads CASSIDVSTEAFF. CDR3 bases: TGTGCCAGTAGTATTGACGTGAGCACTGAAGCTTTCTTT.

The chain employs TRBV7-2 and TRBJ1-5, with D hard to call. The CDR3 is 15 amino acids. Between the trimmed V and J ends, which lost 2 bases and 3 bases, there was a span of 11 bases. In germline, CDR1 is SGHTA, CDR2 FQGNSA. The CDR3 is CASSLNRNFNQPQHF. In DNA, the CDR3 is TGTGCCAGCAGCTTAAACAGAAACTTCAATCAGCCCCAGCATTTT.

This sequence joins TRBV6-6 and TRBJ1-1; D gene ambiguous. The germline V and J ends were trimmed by 3 bases and 3 bases, with 8 bases remaining between them. Germline lookup yields CDR1 MNHNY and CDR2 SVGAGI (reference sequence). The CDR3 runs 13 residues. CDR3 nucleotide sequence: TGTGCCAGCAGTTATATAGCTTACACTGAAGCTTTCTTT. Protein product: CASSYIAYTEAFF.

This chain links TRBV19 with TRBJ1-5; 7 bases line up with TRBD1. The CDR3 covers 15 residues. J gave up 3 bases and V 6 bases, and 8 bases lay outside the gene matches. CDR1 and CDR2 (germline): LNHDA, SQIVND (reference sequence). The CDR3 here is CASSLDRAPNQPQHF. CDR3 DNA sequence: TGTGCCAGTAGCCTTGACAGGGCTCCCAATCAGCCCCAGCATTTT.

The V and J genes are TRBV15 and TRBJ2-5; 14 nucleotides agree with TRBD2. Looked up from germline, CDR1 is LNHNV and CDR2 is YYDKDF (reference sequence). The CDR3 length is 16 residues. J lost 7 bases, V lost 0 bases, and 4 bases had no gene match. The CDR3 is CATSREGLAGVGTQYF. The CDR3 bases are TGTGCCACCAGCAGAGAGGGACTAGCGGGAGTTGGGACCCAGTACTTC.

The chain couples TRBV19 to TRBJ1-1, with D unresolved. The V gene lost 3 bases and the J gene lost 1 base, with 9 bases spanning the gap. This CDR3 contains 14 residues. Germline V gives CDR1 LNHDA, CDR2 SQIVND (reference sequence). CDR3 protein: CASSIIGQNTEAFF. CDR3 coding DNA: TGTGCCAGTAGTATCATTGGGCAGAACACTGAAGCTTTCTTT.

The chain combines TRBV5-4 with TRBJ2-5; 7 positions agree with TRBD2. CDR1 is SGHNT, CDR2 YYREEE, per germline (reference sequence). V was pared by 7 bases and J by 2 bases, with 14 bases of the junction left unmatched. This CDR3 is built from 16 residues. The CDR3 here is CASGTSSGGGQETQYF. CDR3 coding DNA: TGTGCCAGCGGCACGTCATCGGGAGGCGGTCAAGAGACCCAGTACTTC.

A single count supports this clone. The chain uses TRBV28 and TRBJ1-1; D is unresolved. The germline V gene has CDR1 MDHEN and CDR2 SYDVKM. Between the trimmed V and J ends, which lost 3 bases and 1 base, there was a span of 15 bases. The CDR3 loop spans 16 amino acids. DNA of the CDR3: TGTGCCAGCAGTTTGCGGAATATCGGGTGGAACACTGAAGCTTTCTTT. It specifies CASSLRNIGWNTEAFF.

DNA for the CDR3: TGTGCCAGCAGCTTAGCTCAGGGCTTGACCGGGGAGCTGTTTTTT. It encodes CASSLAQGLTGELFF. The chain combines TRBV11-3 with TRBJ2-2, with TRBD1 as a possible D gene (5 bases). Between the trimmed V and J ends, which lost 1 base and 5 bases, there was a span of 11 bases. The germline gives CDR1 SGHNT, CDR2 YENEEA. This CDR3 spans 15 amino acids.